The 5 T cell receptor beta chains reported below all come from one sample, sequenced in a study of T cell repertoires in cytomegalovirus infection. No antigen is known for these receptors. TCRdb re-called the reads with MiXCR, one entry per CDR3 protein. The sample gives 300,000 to 400,000 distinct CDR3 sequences, 25% to 35% of which show up once; roughly 20% is in the top ten. The material was cultured PBMCs, obtained from culture after CMV antigen stimulation. Receptors originate from a human donor in good health (CMV status not recorded). Some clones in this sample may be carry-over from other donors' samples.

A few counts support this clonotype. The chain couples TRBV7-6 to TRBJ2-7; 7 bases map to TRBD2. The V segment lost 2 bases and the J segment 5 bases; nucleotides outside the gene matches: 12. Germline V gene lookup returns CDR1 SGHVS and CDR2 FNYEAQ. CDR3 size: 16 residues. The DNA for the CDR3 is TGTGCCAGCAGCTTACCCCCACTAGCGCCGTTCCACGAGCAGTACTTC. Protein sequence: CASSLPPLAPFHEQYF.

The CDR3 loop is CAITESGGDPFYEQYF. The CDR3 DNA reads TGTGCCATCACCGAATCAGGGGGCGACCCTTTCTACGAGCAGTACTTC. The rearrangement joins TRBV10-3 to TRBJ2-7; TRBD1 matches 8 bases. The CDR3 extends over 16 amino acids. Germline V gene data show CDR1 as ENHRY and CDR2 as SYGVKD. The junction had 14 bases not matched to a gene; V was cut back by 7 bases and J by 3 bases.

This clonotype was seen a handful of times. The DNA for the CDR3 is TGCAGCGTTGAGGTAGGGCCGGAGGAAAAACTGTTTTTT. Translation: CSVEVGPEEKLFF. This chain joins TRBV29-1 and TRBJ1-4; D is uncertain. Trimming stripped 3 bases from V and 8 bases from J, with 13 bases between. The germline V gene encodes CDR1 SQVTM and CDR2 ANQGSEA. This CDR3 is built from 13 residues.

The rearrangement uses TRBV5-1 and TRBJ2-1; either TRBD1 or TRBD2 may supply D (5 bases each). This CDR3 contains 13 residues. Trimming left V 2 bases short and J 10 bases short, with 13 bases between. Germline assignment: CDR1 SGHRS and CDR2 YFSETQ. The CDR3 nucleotides read TGCGCCAGCAGCTTCGGGACGCAGATGGAGCAGTTCTTC. Its translation: CASSFGTQMEQFF.

This clonotype was counted between two and nine times. The V and J genes are TRBV6-6 and TRBJ2-3; D unclear. Trimming stripped 2 bases from V and 3 bases from J, with 12 bases between. CDR1 and CDR2 (germline): MNHNY, SVGAGI (reference sequence). The CDR3 runs to 15 residues. This CDR3 reads CASSYGVVGTDTQYF. For the CDR3, the DNA is TGTGCCAGCAGTTACGGGGTAGTGGGTACAGATACGCAGTATTTT.